The 3 T cell receptor beta chains below were found in one sample sequenced in a study of shared clonotypes between healthy human individuals. Here immunoSEQ multiplex PCR was the method, and the copy in TCRdb shows in-frame clones only, minus some. The sample lists about 2 million clones, 85% to 95% occurring once. The specimen was naive CD4+ T cells sorted from blood. As to subset: CD45RA+ positively selected. The receptor set was obtained from a young man in good health.

J is TRBJ2-1 and V is TRBV28, with D possibly being TRBD1 or TRBD2 (7 bases each). V lost 6 bases, J lost 0 bases, and 18 bases lay in between. This CDR3 has 17 amino acids. Germline V gene sequence: CDR1 MDHEN, CDR2 SYDVKM. For the CDR3, the DNA is TGTGCCAGCAGCCAGGGGGGAGGGTTGAGCTCCTACAATGAGCAGTTCTTC. Its translation: CASSQGGGLSSYNEQFF.

This chain uses TRBV5-4 with TRBJ2-1, with 8 bases matching TRBD2. Trimming removed 4 bases from V and 5 bases from J; junction bases left unmatched: 14. The germline gives CDR1 SGHNT, CDR2 YYREEE (reference sequence). The CDR3 is made up of 17 amino acids. In DNA, the CDR3 is TGTGCCAGCAGCCTCGCGGGGGGCTCCTTGGGAGACAATGAGCAGTTCTTC. Its translation is CASSLAGGSLGDNEQFF.

This clone was detected only once. V usage is TRBV30 and J usage is TRBJ1-1, with D unclear. V lost 1 base and J 7 bases, leaving 7 bases between the germline ends. This CDR3 has 11 amino acids. Germline loops: CDR1 GTSNPN, CDR2 SVGIG (reference sequence). As DNA, the CDR3 is TGTGCCTGGAGTGGGGAATTTGAAGCTTTCTTT. It yields the protein CAWSGEFEAFF.